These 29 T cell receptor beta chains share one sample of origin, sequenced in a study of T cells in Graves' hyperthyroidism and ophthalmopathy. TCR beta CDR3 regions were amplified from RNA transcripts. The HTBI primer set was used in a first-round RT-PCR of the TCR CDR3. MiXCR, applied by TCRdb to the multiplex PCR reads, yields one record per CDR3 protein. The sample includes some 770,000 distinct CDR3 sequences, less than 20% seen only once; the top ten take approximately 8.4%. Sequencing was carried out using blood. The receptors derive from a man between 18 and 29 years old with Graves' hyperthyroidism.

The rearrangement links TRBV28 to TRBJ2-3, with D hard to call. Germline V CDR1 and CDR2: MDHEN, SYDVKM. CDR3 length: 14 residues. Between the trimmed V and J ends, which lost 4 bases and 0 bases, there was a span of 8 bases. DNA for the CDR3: TGTGCCAGCAGTTCGGCGCCTAGCACAGATACGCAGTATTTT. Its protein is CASSSAPSTDTQYF. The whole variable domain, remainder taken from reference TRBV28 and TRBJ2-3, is DVKVTQSSRYLVKRTGEKVFLECVQDMDHENMFWYRQDPGLGLRLIYFSYDVKMKEKGDIPEGYSVSREKKERFSLILESASTNQTSMYLCASSSAPSTDTQYFGPGTRLTVL.

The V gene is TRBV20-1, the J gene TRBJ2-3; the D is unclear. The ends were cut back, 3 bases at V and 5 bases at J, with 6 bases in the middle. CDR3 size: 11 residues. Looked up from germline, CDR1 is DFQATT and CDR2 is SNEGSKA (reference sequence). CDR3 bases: TGCAGTGCTAGCCCACGAGATACGCAGTATTTT. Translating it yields CSASPRDTQYF.

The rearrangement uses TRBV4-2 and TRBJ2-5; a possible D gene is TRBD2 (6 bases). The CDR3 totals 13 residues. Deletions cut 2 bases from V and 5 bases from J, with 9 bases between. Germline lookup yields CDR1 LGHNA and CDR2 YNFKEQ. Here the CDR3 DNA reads TGTGCCAGCAGCCAACGACTAGGGGAGACCCAGTACTTC. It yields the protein CASSQRLGETQYF.

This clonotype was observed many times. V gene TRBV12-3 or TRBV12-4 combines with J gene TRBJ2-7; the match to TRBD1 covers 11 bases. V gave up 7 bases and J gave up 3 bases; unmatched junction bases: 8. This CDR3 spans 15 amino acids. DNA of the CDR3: TGTGCCAGCACCGAGGGACAGGGGGGCCTCTACGAGCAGTACTTC. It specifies CASTEGQGGLYEQYF.

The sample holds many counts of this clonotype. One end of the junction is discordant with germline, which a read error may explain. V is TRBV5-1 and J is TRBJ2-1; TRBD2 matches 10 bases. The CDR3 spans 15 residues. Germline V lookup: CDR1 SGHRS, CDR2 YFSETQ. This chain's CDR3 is CASSFGLADYNEQFF. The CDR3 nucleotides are TGTGCCAGCAGTTTCGGACTAGCGGACTACAATGAGCAGTTCTTC.

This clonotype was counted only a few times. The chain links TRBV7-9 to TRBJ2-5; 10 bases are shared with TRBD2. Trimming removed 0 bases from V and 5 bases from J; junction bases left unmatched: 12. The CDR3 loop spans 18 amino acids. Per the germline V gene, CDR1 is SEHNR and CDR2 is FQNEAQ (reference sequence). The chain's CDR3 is CASSLARGLAGDDETQYF. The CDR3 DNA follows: TGTGCCAGCAGCTTAGCGAGGGGGCTAGCGGGAGACGATGAGACCCAGTACTTC.

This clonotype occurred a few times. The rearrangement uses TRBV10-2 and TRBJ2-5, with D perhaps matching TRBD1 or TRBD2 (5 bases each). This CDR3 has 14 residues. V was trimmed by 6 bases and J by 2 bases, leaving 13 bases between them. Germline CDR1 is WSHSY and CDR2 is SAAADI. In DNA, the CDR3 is TGCGCCAGCAGCACGGGACGGATACAAGAGACCCAGTACTTC. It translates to CASSTGRIQETQYF.

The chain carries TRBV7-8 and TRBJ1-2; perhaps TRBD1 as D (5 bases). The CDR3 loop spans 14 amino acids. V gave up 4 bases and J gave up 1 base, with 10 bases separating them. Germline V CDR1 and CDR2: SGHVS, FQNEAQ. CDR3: CASSSRDGNYGYTF. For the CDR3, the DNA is TGTGCCAGCAGCTCCCGGGACGGTAACTATGGCTACACCTTC.

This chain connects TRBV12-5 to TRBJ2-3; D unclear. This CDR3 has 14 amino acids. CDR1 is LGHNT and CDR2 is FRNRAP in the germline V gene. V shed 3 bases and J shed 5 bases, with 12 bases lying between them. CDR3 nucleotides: TGTGCTAGTGGTTTCACTGGGGAAGGAGATACGCAGTATTTT. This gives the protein CASGFTGEGDTQYF.

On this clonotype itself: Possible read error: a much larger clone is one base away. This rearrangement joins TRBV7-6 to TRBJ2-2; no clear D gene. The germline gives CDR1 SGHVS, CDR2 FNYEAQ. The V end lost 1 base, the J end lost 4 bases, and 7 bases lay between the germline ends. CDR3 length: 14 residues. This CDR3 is CASSLGVRTGELFF. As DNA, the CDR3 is TGTGCCAGCAGCTTAGGGGTGCGCACCGGGGAGCTGTTTTTT.

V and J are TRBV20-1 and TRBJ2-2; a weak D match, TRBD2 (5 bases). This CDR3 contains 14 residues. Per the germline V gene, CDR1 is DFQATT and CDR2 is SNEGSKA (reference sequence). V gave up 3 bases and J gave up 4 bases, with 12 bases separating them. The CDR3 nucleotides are TGCAGTGCTAGGGCCACTAGTTTCACCGGGGAGCTGTTTTTT. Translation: CSARATSFTGELFF.

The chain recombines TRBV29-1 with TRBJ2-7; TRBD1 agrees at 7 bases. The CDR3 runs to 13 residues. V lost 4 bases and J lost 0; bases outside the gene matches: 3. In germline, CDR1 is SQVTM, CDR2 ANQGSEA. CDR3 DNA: TGCAGCGTTGTTACAGGGGTCTCCTACGAGCAGTACTTC. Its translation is CSVVTGVSYEQYF.

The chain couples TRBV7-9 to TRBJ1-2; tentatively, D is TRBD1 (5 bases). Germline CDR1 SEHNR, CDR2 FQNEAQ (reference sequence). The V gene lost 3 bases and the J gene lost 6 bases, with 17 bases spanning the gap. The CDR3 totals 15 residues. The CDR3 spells CASSFRDVEVDGYTF. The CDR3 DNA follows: TGTGCCAGCAGCTTCAGGGACGTAGAGGTTGATGGCTACACCTTC.

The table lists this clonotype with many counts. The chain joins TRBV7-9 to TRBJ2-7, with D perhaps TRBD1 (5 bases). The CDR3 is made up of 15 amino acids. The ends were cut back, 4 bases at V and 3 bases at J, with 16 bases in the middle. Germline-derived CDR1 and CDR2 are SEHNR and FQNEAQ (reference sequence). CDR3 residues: CASSSRQNLIYEQYF. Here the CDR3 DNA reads TGTGCCAGCAGCTCCCGACAGAACCTAATCTACGAGCAGTACTTC.

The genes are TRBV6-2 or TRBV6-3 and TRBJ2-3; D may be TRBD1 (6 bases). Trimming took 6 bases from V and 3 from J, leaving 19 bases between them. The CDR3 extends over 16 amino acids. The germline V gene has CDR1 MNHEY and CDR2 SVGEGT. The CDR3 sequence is CASRRTGKGKTDTQYF. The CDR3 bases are TGTGCCAGCAGACGTACAGGGAAAGGCAAGACAGATACGCAGTATTTT.

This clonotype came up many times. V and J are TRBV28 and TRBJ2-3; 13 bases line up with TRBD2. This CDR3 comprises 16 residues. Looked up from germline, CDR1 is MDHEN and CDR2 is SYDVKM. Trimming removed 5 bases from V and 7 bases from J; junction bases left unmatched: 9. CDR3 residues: CASSQTSGRAEYTQYF. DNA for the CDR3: TGTGCCAGCAGTCAAACTAGCGGGAGGGCCGAATATACGCAGTATTTT.

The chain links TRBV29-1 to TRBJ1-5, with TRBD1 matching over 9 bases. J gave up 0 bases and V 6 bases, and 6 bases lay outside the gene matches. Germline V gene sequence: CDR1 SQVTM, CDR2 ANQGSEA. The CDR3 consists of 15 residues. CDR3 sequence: CSVGRTGDSNQPQHF. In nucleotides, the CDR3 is TGCAGCGTGGGACGGACAGGGGATAGCAATCAGCCCCAGCATTTT.

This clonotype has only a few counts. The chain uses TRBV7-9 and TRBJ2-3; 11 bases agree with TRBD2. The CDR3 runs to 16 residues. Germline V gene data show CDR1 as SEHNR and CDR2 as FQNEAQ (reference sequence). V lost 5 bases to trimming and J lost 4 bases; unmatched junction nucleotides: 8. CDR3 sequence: CASSLQTSGNPDTQYF. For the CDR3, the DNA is TGTGCCAGCAGCCTACAGACTAGCGGGAACCCAGATACGCAGTATTTT.

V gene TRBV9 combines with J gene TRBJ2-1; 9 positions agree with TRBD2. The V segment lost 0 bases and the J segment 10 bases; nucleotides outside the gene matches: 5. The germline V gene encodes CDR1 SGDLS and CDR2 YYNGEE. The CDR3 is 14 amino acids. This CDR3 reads CASSVEAGGPEQFF. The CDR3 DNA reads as TGTGCCAGCAGCGTAGAGGCGGGAGGGCCGGAGCAGTTCTTC.

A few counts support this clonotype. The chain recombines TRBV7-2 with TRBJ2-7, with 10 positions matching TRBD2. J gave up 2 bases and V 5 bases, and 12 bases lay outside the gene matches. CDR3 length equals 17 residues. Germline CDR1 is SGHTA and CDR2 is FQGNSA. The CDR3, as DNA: TGTGCCAGCAGCCCCGAGGTGGGACTAGCGATACCCTACGAGCAGTACTTC. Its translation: CASSPEVGLAIPYEQYF. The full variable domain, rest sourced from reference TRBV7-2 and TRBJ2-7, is GAGVSQSPSNKVTEKGKDVELRCDPISGHTALYWYRQSLGQGLEFLIYFQGNSAPDKSGLPSDRFSAERTGGSVSTLTIQRTQQEDSAVYLCASSPEVGLAIPYEQYFGPGTRLTVT.

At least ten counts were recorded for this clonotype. CDR3 residues: CASSQQGNNEQFF. The DNA of the CDR3 is TGTGCCAGCAGTCAACAGGGGAACAATGAGCAGTTCTTC. V usage is TRBV3-1 and J usage is TRBJ2-1, with TRBD1 identical over 7 bases. The germline CDR1 and CDR2 sequences are LGHDT and YNNKEL (reference sequence). V dropped 6 bases and J dropped 5; count of bases not matched to a gene: 4. The length of the CDR3 is 13 residues.

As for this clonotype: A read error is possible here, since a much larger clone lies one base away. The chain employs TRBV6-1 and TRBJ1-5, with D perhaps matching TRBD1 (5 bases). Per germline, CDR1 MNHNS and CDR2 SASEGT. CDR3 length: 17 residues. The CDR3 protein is CASITRGRESVNRPQHF. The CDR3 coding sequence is TGTGCCAGCATCACAAGGGGCAGGGAGAGTGTGAATCGGCCCCAGCATTTT.

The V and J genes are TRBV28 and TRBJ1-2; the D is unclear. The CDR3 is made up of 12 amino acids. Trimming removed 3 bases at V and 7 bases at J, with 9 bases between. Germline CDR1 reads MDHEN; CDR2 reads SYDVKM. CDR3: CASSFSLSGYTF. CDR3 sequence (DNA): TGTGCCAGCAGTTTTTCCCTTTCTGGCTACACCTTC.

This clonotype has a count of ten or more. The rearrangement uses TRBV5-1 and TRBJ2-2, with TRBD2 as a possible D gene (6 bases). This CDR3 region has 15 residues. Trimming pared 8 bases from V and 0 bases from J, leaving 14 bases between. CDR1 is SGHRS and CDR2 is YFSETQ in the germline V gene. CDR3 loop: CARWGEFANTGELFF. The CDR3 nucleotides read TGCGCCAGATGGGGGGAGTTCGCGAACACCGGGGAGCTGTTTTTT. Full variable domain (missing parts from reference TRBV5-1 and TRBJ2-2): KAGVTQTPRYLIKTRGQQVTLSCSPISGHRSVSWYQQTPGQGLQFLFEYFSETQRNKGNFPGRFSGRQFSNSRSEMNVSTLELGDSALYLCARWGEFANTGELFFGEGSRLTVL.

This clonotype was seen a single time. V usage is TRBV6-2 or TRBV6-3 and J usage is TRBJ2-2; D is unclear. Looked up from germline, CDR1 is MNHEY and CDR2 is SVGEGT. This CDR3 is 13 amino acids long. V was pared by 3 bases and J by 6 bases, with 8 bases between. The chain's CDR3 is CASSYKAAGELFF. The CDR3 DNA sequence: TGTGCCAGCAGTTATAAAGCAGCCGGGGAGCTGTTTTTT.

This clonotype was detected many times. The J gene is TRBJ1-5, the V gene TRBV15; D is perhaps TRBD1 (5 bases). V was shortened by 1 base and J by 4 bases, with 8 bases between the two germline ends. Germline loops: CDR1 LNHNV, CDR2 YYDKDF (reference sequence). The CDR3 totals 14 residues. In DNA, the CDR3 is TGTGCCACCAGCAGAGGGGCAGGGAATCAGCCCCAGCATTTT. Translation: CATSRGAGNQPQHF.

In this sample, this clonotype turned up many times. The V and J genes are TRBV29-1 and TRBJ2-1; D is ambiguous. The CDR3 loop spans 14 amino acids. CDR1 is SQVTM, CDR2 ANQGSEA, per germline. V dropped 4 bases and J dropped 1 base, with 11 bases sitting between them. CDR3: CSVGLSRSYNEQFF. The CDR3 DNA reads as TGCAGCGTTGGACTCTCGCGTTCCTACAATGAGCAGTTCTTC.

CDR3: CASSISGRSSYEQYF. DNA of the CDR3: TGTGCCAGTAGTATAAGCGGTCGGAGCTCCTACGAGCAGTACTTC. V gene TRBV19 combines with J gene TRBJ2-7; D perhaps matches TRBD2 (5 bases). Deletions cut 2 bases from V and 0 bases from J, with 11 bases between. This CDR3 is 15 amino acids long. From germline, CDR1 is LNHDA and CDR2 SQIVND (reference sequence).

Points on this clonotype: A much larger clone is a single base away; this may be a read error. Here the CDR3 reads CTSSVGFLSYEQYF. The CDR3 DNA is TGTACCAGCAGCGTGGGGTTTCTATCCTACGAGCAGTACTTC. This rearrangement joins TRBV9 to TRBJ2-7; D uncertain. The CDR3 covers 14 residues. The germline V gene encodes CDR1 SGDLS and CDR2 YYNGEE.